Sequencing of this T cell receptor beta chain was carried out in a study of blood T cells in healthy people across ages. With a J-beta primer mix and a sample-barcoded 5' primer, a second PCR ran roughly 6 to 11 cycles. TCRdb re-called the 5' RACE reads through MiXCR, storing one row per CDR3 protein. The table lists some 900,000 distinct CDR3 sequences, under 50% of them singletons. The V segment lost 0 bases and the J segment 5 bases; nucleotides outside the gene matches: 5. Germline V lookup: CDR1 DFQATT, CDR2 SNEGSKA (reference sequence). This CDR3 spans 15 amino acids. In its sample, this clonotype was seen a few times.

The chain uses TRBV20-1 and TRBJ2-1; 9 nucleotides line up with TRBD1. The origin of this receptor is a man aged 25-45 years in good health. Sequencing was performed on blood. The CDR3 loop reads CSARDVGQGHNEQFF. The CDR3 DNA is TGCAGTGCTAGAGATGTGGGACAGGGACACAATGAGCAGTTCTTC.